Below, 3 T cell receptor beta chains from the same sample are listed, as sequenced in a study of shared clonotypes between healthy human individuals. The assay was immunoSEQ multiplex PCR, and TCRdb's table has in-frame clones only and misses some. The table shows about 1 million clones, with 70% to 80% occurring only once. Material: memory CD4+ T cells sorted from blood. Sample subset: CD45RA-negative fraction. The origin of the receptors is a man between 18 and 35 years old in good health.

The rearrangement uses TRBV28 and TRBJ2-5; 8 bases fit TRBD1. The ends lost 8 bases at V and 2 bases at J; junction bases unmatched: 4. CDR3 length: 13 amino acids. The germline V gene encodes CDR1 MDHEN and CDR2 SYDVKM. The chain's CDR3 is CASARTGQETQYF. The CDR3 region has the DNA TGTGCCAGCGCTCGGACAGGGCAAGAGACCCAGTACTTC.

This clone was counted only a few times. The J gene is TRBJ2-1, the V gene TRBV7-9; 11 nucleotides line up with TRBD2. This CDR3 is 15 amino acids long. Germline trimming cut 0 bases from V and 10 bases from J; bases unmatched to any gene: 5. The germline CDR1 and CDR2 sequences are SEHNR and FQNEAQ (reference sequence). The CDR3 DNA reads TGTGCCAGCAGCTTAGCCCTAGCGGGGGGACAGGAGCAGTTCTTC. Residues: CASSLALAGGQEQFF. The full variable domain, completed using reference TRBV7-9 and TRBJ2-1, is DTGVSQNPRHKITKRGQNVTFRCDPISEHNRLYWYRQTLGQGPEFLTYFQNEAQLEKSRLLSDRFSAERPKGSFSTLEIQRTEQGDSAMYLCASSLALAGGQEQFFGPGTRLTVL.

The chain uses TRBV18 and TRBJ2-3; maybe TRBD2 (6 bases). Germline V gene data show CDR1 as KGHSH and CDR2 as LQKENI. This CDR3 contains 14 residues. CDR3 DNA: TGTGCGATTAAGTACGGGACTGTCACAGATACGCAGTATTTT. Its translation: CAIKYGTVTDTQYF.